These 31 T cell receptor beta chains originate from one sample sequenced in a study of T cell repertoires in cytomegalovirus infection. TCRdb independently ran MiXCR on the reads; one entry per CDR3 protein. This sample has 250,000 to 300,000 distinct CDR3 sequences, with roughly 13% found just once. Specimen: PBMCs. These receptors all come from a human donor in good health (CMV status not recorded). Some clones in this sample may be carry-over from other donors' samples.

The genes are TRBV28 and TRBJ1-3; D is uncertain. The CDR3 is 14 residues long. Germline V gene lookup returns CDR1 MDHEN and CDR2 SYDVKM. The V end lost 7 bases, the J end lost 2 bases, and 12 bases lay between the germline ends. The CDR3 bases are TGTGCCAGCACCGAACCTGCCCCTGGAAACACCATATATTTT. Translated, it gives CASTEPAPGNTIYF.

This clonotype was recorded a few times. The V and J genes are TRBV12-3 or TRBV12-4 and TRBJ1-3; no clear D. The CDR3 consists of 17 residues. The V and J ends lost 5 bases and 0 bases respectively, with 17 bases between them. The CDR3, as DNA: TGTGCCAGCAGTATAGGCCCGACCGCAAACTCTGGAAACACCATATATTTT. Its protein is CASSIGPTANSGNTIYF.

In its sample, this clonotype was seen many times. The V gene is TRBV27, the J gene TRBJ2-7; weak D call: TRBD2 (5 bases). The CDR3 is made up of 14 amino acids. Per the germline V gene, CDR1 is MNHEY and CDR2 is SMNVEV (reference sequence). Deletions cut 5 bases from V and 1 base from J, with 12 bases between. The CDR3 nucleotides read TGTGCCAGCAGTCCCTCGGACTTGTCCTACGAGCAGTACTTC. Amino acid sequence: CASSPSDLSYEQYF.

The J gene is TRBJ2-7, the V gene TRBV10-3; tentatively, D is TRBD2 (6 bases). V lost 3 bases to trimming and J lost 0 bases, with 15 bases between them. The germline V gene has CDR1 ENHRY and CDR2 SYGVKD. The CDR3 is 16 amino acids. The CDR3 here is CAISEDTGERSYEQYF. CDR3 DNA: TGTGCCATCAGTGAAGACACGGGAGAGCGCTCCTACGAGCAGTACTTC.

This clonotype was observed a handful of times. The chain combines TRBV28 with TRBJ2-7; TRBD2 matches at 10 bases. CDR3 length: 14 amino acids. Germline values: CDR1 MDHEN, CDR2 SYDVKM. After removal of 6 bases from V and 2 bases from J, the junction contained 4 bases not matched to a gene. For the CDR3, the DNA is TGTGCCAGCAGCGGACTAGCGGACACCTACGAGCAGTACTTC. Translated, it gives CASSGLADTYEQYF.

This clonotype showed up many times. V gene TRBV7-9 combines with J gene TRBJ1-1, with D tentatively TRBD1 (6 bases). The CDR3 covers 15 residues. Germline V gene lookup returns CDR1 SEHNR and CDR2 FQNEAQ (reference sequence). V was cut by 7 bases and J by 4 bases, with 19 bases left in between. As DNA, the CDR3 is TGTGCCAGCACCGAGAAGCAGGGGCGCGGCACTGAAGCTTTCTTT. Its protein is CASTEKQGRGTEAFF.

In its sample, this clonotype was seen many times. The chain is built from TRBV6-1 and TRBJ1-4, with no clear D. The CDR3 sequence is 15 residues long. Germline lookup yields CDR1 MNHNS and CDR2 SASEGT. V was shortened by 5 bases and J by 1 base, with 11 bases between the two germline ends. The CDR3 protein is CASSPSPETNEKLFF. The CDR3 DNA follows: TGTGCCAGCAGTCCCTCTCCAGAAACTAATGAAAAACTGTTTTTT.

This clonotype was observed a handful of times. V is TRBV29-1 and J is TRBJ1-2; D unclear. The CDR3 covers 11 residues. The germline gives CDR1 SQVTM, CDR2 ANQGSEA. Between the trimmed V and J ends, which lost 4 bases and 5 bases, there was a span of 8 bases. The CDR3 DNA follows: TGCAGCGTTGCATCCGGGTATGGCTACACCTTC. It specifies CSVASGYGYTF.

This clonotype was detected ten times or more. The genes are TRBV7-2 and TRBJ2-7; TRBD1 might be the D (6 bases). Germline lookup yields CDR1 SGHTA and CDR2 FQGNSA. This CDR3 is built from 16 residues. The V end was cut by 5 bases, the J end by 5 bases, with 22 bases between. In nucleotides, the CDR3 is TGTGCCAGCAGCGCCGGTCACGCCCCGGGACATGACGAGCAGTACTTC. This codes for CASSAGHAPGHDEQYF.

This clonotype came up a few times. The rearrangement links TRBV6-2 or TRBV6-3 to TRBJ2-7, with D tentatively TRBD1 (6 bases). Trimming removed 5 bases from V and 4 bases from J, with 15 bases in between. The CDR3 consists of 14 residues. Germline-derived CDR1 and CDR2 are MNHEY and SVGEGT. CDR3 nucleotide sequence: TGTGCCAGCAGTCAACTCGGGACAAGATACGAGCAGTACTTC. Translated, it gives CASSQLGTRYEQYF.

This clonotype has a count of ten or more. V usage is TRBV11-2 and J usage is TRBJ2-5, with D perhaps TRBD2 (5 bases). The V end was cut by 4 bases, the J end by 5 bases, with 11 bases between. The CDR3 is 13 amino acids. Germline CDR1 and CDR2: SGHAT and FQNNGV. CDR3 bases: TGTGCCAGCAGCTCCGGACTGGCGGAGACCCAGTACTTC. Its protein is CASSSGLAETQYF. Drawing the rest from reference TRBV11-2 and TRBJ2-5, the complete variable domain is EAGVAQSPRYKIIEKRQSVAFWCNPISGHATLYWYQQILGQGPKLLIQFQNNGVVDDSQLPKDRFSAERLKGVDSTLKIQPAKLEDSAVYLCASSSGLAETQYFGPGTRLLVL.

The CDR3 here is CSAAEGRGVVETQYF. CDR3 sequence (DNA): TGCAGTGCCGCAGAGGGCAGGGGGGTTGTGGAGACCCAGTACTTC. The genes are TRBV20-1 and TRBJ2-5; a possible D gene is TRBD1 (7 bases). Germline assignment: CDR1 DFQATT and CDR2 SNEGSKA (reference sequence). The CDR3 is 15 residues long. V was cut by 6 bases and J by 5 bases, with 22 bases left in between.

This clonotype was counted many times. The chain's CDR3 is CASSSFSGPNYEQYF. Written as DNA, the CDR3 is TGTGCCAGCAGCTCCTTCTCCGGGCCCAACTACGAGCAGTACTTC. V and J are TRBV7-2 and TRBJ2-7; unclear D gene. Trimming pared 4 bases from V and 3 bases from J, leaving 16 bases between. Germline V CDR1 and CDR2: SGHTA, FQGNSA. The CDR3 has 15 residues.

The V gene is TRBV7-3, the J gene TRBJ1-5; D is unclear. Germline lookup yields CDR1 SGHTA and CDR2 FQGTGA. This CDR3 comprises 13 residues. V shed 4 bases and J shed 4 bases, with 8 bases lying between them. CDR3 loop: CASSSQVNQPQHF. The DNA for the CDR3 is TGTGCCAGCAGCTCACAAGTTAATCAGCCCCAGCATTTT. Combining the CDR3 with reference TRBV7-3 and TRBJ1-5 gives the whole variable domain GAGVSQTPSNKVTEKGKYVELRCDPISGHTALYWYRQSLGQGPEFLIYFQGTGAADDSGLPNDRFFAVRPEGSVSTLKIQRTERGDSAVYLCASSSQVNQPQHFGDGTRLSIL.

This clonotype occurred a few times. CDR3 nucleotides: TGCGCCAGCAGCCAAACTAGCGGTAGCTCCTACAATGAGCAGTTCTTC. The encoded protein is CASSQTSGSSYNEQFF. The chain is built from TRBV4-1 and TRBJ2-1, with 8 bases identical to TRBD2. The ends lost 2 bases at V and 0 bases at J; junction bases unmatched: 3. CDR1 and CDR2 from the germline V gene are MGHRA and YSYEKL. CDR3 length: 16 amino acids.

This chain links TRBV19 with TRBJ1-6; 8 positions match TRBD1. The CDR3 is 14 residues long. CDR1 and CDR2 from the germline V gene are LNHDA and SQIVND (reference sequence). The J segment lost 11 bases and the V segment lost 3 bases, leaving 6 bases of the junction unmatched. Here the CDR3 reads CASSIRDRRPPLHF. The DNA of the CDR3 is TGTGCCAGTAGTATCCGGGACAGGCGACCACCCCTCCACTTT.

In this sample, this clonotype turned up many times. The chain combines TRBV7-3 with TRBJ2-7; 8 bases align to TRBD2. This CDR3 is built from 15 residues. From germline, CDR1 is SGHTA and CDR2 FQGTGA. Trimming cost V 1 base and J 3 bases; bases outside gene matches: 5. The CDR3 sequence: CASSLNSGVGYEQYF. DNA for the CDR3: TGTGCCAGCAGCTTAAATAGCGGGGTCGGCTACGAGCAGTACTTC. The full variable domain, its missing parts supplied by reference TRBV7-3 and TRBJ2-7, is GAGVSQTPSNKVTEKGKYVELRCDPISGHTALYWYRQSLGQGPEFLIYFQGTGAADDSGLPNDRFFAVRPEGSVSTLKIQRTERGDSAVYLCASSLNSGVGYEQYFGPGTRLTVT.

CDR3: CASSSRNYGYTF. The CDR3 DNA is TGTGCCAGTAGCTCCCGGAACTATGGCTACACCTTC. This rearrangement joins TRBV19 to TRBJ1-2; D unresolved. V was clipped by 6 bases and J by 2 bases, with 7 bases between them. This CDR3 spans 12 amino acids. Germline CDR1 LNHDA, CDR2 SQIVND (reference sequence).

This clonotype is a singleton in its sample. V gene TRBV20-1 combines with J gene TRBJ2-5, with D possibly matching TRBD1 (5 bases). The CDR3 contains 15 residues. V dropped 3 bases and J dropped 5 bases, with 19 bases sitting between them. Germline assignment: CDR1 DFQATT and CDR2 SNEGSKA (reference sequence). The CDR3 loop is CSASRTRESWETQYF. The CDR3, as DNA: TGCAGTGCTAGCCGGACCAGGGAAAGTTGGGAGACCCAGTACTTC.

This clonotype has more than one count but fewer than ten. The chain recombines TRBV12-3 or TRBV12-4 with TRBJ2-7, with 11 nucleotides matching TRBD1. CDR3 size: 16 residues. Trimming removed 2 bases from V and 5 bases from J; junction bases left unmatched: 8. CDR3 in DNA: TGTGCCAGCAGTTTAATCGGACAGGGGGCGCCCCACGAGCAGTACTTC. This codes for CASSLIGQGAPHEQYF.

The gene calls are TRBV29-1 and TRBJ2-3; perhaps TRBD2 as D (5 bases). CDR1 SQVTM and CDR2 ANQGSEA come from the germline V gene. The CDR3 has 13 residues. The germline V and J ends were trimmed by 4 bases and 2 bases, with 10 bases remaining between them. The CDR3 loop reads CSVVWRATDTQYF. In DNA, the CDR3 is TGCAGCGTTGTGTGGCGGGCCACAGATACGCAGTATTTT.

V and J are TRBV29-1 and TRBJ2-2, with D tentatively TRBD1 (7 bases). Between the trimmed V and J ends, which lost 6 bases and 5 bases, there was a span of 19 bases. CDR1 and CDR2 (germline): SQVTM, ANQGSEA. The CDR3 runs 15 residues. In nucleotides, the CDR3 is TGCAGCGTGCGGGGTACGAGGGGGCGGACCGGGGAGCTGTTTTTT. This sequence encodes CSVRGTRGRTGELFF.

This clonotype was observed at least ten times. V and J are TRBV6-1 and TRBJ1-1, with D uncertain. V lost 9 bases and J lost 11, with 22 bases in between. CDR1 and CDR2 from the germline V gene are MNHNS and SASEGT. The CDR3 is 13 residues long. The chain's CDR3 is CASRYFQTADAFF. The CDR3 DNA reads TGTGCCAGTAGGTATTTCCAAACGGCGGACGCTTTCTTT.

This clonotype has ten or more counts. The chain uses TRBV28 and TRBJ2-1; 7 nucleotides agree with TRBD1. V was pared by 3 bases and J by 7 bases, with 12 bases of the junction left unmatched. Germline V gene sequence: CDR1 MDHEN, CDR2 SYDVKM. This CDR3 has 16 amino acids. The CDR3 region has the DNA TGTGCCAGCAGTTTCCTTTCCGGTACAGGGGAGAATGAGCAGTTCTTC. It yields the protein CASSFLSGTGENEQFF.

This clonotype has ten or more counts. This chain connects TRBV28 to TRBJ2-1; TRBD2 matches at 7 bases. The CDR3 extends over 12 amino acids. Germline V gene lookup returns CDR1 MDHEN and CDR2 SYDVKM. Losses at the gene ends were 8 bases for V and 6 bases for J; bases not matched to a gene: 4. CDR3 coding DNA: TGTGCCAGCCTCGCGGGAGTCAATGAGCAGTTCTTC. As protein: CASLAGVNEQFF.

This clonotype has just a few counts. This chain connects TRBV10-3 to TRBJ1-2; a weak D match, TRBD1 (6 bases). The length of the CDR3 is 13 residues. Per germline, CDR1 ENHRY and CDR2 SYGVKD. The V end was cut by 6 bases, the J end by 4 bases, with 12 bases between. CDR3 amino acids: CAISDDRIYGYTF. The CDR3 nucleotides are TGTGCCATCAGCGATGACAGGATCTATGGCTACACCTTC.

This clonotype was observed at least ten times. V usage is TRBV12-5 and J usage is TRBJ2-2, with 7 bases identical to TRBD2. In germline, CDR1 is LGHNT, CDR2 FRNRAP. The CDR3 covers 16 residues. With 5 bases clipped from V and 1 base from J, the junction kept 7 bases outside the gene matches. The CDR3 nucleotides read TGTGCTAGTGGTATTTTAGCGGGCCGGAACACCGGGGAGCTGTTTTTT. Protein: CASGILAGRNTGELFF.

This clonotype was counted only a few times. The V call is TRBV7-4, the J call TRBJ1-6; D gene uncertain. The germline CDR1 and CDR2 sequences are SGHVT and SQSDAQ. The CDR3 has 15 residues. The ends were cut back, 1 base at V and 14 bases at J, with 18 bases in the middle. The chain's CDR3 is CASSLGLEPSKTLHF. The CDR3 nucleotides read TGTGCCAGCAGCTTAGGTCTGGAACCTTCAAAAACCCTCCACTTT.

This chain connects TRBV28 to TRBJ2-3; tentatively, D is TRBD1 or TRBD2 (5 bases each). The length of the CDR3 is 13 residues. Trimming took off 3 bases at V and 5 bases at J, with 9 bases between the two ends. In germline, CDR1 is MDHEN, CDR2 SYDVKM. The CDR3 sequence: CASSFPGRDTQYF. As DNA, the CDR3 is TGTGCCAGCAGTTTTCCGGGGCGAGATACGCAGTATTTT.

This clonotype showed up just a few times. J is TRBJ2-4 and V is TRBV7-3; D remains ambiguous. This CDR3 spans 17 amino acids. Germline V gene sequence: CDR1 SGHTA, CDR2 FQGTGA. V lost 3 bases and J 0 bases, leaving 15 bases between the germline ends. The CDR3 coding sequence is TGTGCCAGCAGCTTCCCCGACACGACCTTAGCCAAAAACATTCAGTACTTC. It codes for CASSFPDTTLAKNIQYF.

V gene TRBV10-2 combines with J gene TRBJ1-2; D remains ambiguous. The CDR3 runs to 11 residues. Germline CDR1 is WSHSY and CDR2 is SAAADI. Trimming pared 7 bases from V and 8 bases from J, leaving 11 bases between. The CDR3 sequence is CASTTSRGYTF. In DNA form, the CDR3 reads TGCGCCAGCACTACTTCGAGGGGCTACACCTTC.